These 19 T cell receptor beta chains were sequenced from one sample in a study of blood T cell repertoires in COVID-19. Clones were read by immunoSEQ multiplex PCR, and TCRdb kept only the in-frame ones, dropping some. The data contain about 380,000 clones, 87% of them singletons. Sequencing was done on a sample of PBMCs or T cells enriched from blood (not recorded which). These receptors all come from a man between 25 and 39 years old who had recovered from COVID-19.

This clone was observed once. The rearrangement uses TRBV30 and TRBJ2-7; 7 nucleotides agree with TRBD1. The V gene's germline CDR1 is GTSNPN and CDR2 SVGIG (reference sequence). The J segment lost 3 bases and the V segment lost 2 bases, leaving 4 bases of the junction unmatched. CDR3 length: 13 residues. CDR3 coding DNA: TGTGCCTGGAGTCCCGACAGGGACTACGAGCAGTACTTC. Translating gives CAWSPDRDYEQYF.

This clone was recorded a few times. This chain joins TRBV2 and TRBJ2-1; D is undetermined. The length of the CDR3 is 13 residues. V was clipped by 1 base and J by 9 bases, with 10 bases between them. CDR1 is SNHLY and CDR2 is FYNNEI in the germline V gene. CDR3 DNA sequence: TGTGCCAGCAGTGAAGGTCGCCGCGGTGAGCAGTTCTTC. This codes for CASSEGRRGEQFF.

The CDR3 loop is CASSGQGARVNEQFF. CDR3 nucleotide sequence: TGTGCCAGCTCCGGACAGGGGGCGCGAGTGAATGAGCAGTTCTTC. V is TRBV2 and J is TRBJ2-1; 11 bases line up with TRBD1. The CDR3 sequence is 15 residues long. V was clipped by 8 bases and J by 7 bases; unmatched bases: 10. CDR1 is SNHLY, CDR2 FYNNEI, per germline.

CDR3 in amino acids: CASSRDRKETQYF. The CDR3 DNA follows: TGTGCCAGCAGTAGGGACAGAAAAGAGACCCAGTACTTC. The chain recombines TRBV2 with TRBJ2-5; 7 bases align to TRBD1. Germline CDR1 SNHLY, CDR2 FYNNEI. The CDR3 length is 13 residues. Losses at the gene ends were 5 bases for V and 3 bases for J; bases not matched to a gene: 3.

CDR3 protein: CASSFSLAGELDTQYF. Here the CDR3 DNA reads TGCGCCAGCAGCTTTTCCTTAGCGGGGGAGCTTGATACGCAGTATTTT. This chain joins TRBV5-1 and TRBJ2-3; the match to TRBD2 covers 9 bases. V trimming: 2 bases; J trimming: 6 bases; junction bases outside the gene matches: 10. There are 16 residues in the CDR3. The germline V gene encodes CDR1 SGHRS and CDR2 YFSETQ.

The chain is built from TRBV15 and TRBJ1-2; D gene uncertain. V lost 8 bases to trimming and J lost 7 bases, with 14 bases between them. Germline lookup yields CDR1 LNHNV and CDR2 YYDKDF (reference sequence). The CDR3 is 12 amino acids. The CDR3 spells CATREDGSGYTF. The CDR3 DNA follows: TGTGCCACCCGGGAAGACGGGTCTGGCTACACCTTC. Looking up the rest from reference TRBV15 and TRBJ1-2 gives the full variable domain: DAMVIQNPRYQVTQFGKPVTLSCSQTLNHNVMYWYQQKSSQAPKLLFHYYDKDFNNEADTPDNFQSRRPNTSFCFLDIRSPGLGDTAMYLCATREDGSGYTFGSGTRLTVV.

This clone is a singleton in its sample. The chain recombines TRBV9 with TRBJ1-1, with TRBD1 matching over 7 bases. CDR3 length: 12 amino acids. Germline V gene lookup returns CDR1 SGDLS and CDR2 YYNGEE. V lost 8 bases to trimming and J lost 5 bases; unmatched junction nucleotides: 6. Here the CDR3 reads CASSTGSTEAFF. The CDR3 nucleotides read TGTGCCAGTTCGACAGGGAGTACTGAAGCTTTCTTT.

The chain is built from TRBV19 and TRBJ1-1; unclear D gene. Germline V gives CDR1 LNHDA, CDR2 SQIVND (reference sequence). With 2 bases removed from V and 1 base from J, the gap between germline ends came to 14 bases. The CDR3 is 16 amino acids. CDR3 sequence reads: CASSIFGRGSNTEAFF. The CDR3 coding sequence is TGTGCCAGTAGTATATTCGGCCGGGGATCGAACACTGAAGCTTTCTTT.

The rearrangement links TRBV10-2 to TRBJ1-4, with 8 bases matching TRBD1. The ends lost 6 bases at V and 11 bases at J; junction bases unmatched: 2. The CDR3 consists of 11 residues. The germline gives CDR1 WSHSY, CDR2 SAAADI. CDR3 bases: TGCGCCAGCAGACAGGGGGTTAAACTGTTTTTT. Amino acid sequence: CASRQGVKLFF.

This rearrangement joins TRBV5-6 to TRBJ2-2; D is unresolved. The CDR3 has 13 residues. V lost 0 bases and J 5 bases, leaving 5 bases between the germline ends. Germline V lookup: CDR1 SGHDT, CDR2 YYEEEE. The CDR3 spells CASSLGVTGELFF. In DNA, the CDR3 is TGTGCCAGCAGCTTGGGCGTTACCGGGGAGCTGTTTTTT.

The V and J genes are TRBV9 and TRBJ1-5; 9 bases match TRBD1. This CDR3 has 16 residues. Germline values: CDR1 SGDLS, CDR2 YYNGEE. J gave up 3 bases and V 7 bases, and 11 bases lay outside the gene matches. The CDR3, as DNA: TGTGCCAGCGCGACTTCCGGGACAGGGTACAATCAGCCCCAGCATTTT. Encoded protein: CASATSGTGYNQPQHF. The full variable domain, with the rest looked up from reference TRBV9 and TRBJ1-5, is DSGVTQTPKHLITATGQRVTLRCSPRSGDLSVYWYQQSLDQGLQFLIQYYNGEERAKGNILERFSAQQFPDLHSELNLSSLELGDSALYFCASATSGTGYNQPQHFGDGTRLSIL.

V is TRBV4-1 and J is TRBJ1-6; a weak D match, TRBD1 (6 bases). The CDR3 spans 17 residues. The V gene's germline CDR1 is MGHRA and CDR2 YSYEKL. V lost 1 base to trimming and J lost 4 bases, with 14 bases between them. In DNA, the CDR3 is TGCGCCAGCAGCCAAGGGGGGAGGGGGGCGTATAATTCACCCCTCCACTTT. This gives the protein CASSQGGRGAYNSPLHF.

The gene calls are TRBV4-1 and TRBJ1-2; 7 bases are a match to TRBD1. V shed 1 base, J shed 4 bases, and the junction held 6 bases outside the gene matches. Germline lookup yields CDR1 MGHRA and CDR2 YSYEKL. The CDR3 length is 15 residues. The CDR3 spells CASSQAGQVIYGYTF. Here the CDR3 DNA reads TGCGCCAGCAGCCAAGCCGGACAGGTAATCTATGGCTACACCTTC.

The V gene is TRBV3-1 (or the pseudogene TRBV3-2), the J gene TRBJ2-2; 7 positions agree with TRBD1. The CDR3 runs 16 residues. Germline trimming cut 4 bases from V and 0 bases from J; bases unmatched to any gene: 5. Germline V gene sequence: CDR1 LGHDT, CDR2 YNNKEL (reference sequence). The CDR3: CASSLPGTANTGELFF. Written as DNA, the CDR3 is TGTGCCAGCAGCCTGCCTGGGACAGCGAACACCGGGGAGCTGTTTTTT.

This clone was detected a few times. Here the CDR3 DNA reads TGTGCCAGCTCACCAAGCGAAAGTTTTTACAATGAGCAGTTCTTC. Amino acid sequence: CASSPSESFYNEQFF. The chain links TRBV18 to TRBJ2-1; D ambiguous. Trimming stripped 2 bases from V and 4 bases from J, with 12 bases between. The CDR3 has 15 amino acids. In germline, CDR1 is KGHSH, CDR2 LQKENI.

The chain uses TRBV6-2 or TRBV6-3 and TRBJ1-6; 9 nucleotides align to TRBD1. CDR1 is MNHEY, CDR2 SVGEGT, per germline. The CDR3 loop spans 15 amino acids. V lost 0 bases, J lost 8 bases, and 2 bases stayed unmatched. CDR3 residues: CASSYSWDRDSPLHF. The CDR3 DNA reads TGTGCCAGCAGTTACTCTTGGGACAGGGATTCACCCCTCCACTTT.

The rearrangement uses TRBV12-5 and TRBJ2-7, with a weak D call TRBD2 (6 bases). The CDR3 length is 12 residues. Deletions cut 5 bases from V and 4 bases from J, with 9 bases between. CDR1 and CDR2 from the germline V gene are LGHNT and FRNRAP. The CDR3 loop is CASGPGTYEQYF. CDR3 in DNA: TGTGCTAGTGGTCCCGGGACTTACGAGCAGTACTTC.

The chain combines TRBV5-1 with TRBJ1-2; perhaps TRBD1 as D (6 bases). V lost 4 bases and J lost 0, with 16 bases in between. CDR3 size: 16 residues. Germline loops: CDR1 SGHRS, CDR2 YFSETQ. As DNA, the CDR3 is TGCGCCAGCAGCGGAACACAGGGTTGGGCTAACTATGGCTACACCTTC. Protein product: CASSGTQGWANYGYTF.

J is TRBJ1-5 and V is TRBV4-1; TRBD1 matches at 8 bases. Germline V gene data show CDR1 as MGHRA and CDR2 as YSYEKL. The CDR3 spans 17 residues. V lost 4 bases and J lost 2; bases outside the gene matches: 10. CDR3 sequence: CASSRDRGGLGNQPQHF. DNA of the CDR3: TGCGCCAGCAGCCGAGACAGGGGCGGCCTCGGCAATCAGCCCCAGCATTTT.